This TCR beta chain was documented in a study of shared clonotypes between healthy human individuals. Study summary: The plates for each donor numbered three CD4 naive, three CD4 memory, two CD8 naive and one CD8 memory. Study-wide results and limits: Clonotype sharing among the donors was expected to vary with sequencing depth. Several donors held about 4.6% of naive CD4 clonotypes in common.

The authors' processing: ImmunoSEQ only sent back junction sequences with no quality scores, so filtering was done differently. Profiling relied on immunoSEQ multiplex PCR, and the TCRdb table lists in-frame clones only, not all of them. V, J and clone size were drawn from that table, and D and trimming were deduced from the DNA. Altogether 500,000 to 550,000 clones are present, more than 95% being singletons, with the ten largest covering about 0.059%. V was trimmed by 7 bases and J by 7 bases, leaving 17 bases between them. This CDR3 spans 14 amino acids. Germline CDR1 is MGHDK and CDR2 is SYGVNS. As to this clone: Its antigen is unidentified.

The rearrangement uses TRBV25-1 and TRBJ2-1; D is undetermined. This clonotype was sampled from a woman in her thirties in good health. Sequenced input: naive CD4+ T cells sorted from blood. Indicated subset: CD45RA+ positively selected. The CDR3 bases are TGTGCCAGCAAATCTCAGACTCCTGGGAATGAGCAGTTCTTC. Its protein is CASKSQTPGNEQFF.